Included here is one TCR beta chain sequence, with context. Its target is not known. Germline values: CDR1 SNHLY, CDR2 FYNNEI. The CDR3 runs to 15 residues. V shed 5 bases and J 2 bases; nucleotides not matched to a gene: 5. Expressed TCRB transcripts were sequenced, since all the RNA that had been isolated was reverse transcribed. Assay used: immunoSEQ multiplex PCR; TCRdb lists only in-frame clones, some missing. The sample records some 900,000 clones, 15% to 20% being singletons. The data were taken from a study of beta chain features in type 1 diabetes. Study-level points and caveats: PCR, the amplification step, might favor shorter templates, equally in patients and controls. Within each of all four CD4+ subsets, Type 1 diabetes patients had TCRB CDR3s that were moderately but significantly shorter. cDNA sequencing could over-represent cells with high TCR expression.

The clonotype originates from a woman under 30 in good health. This chain connects TRBV2 to TRBJ1-2; 10 positions match TRBD1. Specimen: naive CD4+ T cells from blood. The CDR3 nucleotides are TGTGCCAGCAGTCGCTGGGACAGGGGAAACTATGGCTACACCTTC. This codes for CASSRWDRGNYGYTF.